The 24 T cell receptor beta chains below come from one sample, sequenced in a study of blood T cell repertoires in COVID-19. Repertoires were generated with immunoSEQ multiplex PCR, while TCRdb's copy carries only in-frame clones and drops some. The sample yields about 190,000 clones, approximately 84% seen once. Material: PBMCs or T cells enriched from blood (not recorded which). These receptors originate from a woman in her 30s who had recovered from COVID-19.

This clone has a handful of counts. The gene calls are TRBV11-2 and TRBJ2-4, with a tentative D call TRBD1 (5 bases). Trimming pared 6 bases from V and 0 bases from J, leaving 18 bases between. Germline loops: CDR1 SGHAT, CDR2 FQNNGV. The CDR3 runs to 17 residues. The CDR3: CASSHRARAEAKNIQYF. The CDR3 DNA sequence: TGTGCCAGCAGTCATAGGGCCAGGGCAGAAGCCAAAAACATTCAGTACTTC.

The chain is built from TRBV11-3 and TRBJ2-2; 12 bases map to TRBD2. CDR1 is SGHNT, CDR2 YENEEA, per germline. With 1 base clipped from V and 6 bases from J, the junction kept 6 bases outside the gene matches. The CDR3 is made up of 17 amino acids. As DNA, the CDR3 is TGTGCCAGCAGCTTAGGAGATGGACTAGCGGGGTCCGGGGAGCTGTTTTTT. As protein: CASSLGDGLAGSGELFF.

The chain combines TRBV19 with TRBJ1-5, with 9 nucleotides matching TRBD1. The CDR3 length is 15 residues. Germline V lookup: CDR1 LNHDA, CDR2 SQIVND (reference sequence). The J segment lost 3 bases and the V segment lost 7 bases, leaving 7 bases of the junction unmatched. The CDR3 DNA follows: TGTGCCAGTACCGGGACAGGGAGATTCAATCAGCCCCAGCATTTT. This gives the protein CASTGTGRFNQPQHF.

The V gene is TRBV5-4, the J gene TRBJ2-4, with 10 bases that match TRBD1. Looked up from germline, CDR1 is SGHNT and CDR2 is YYREEE (reference sequence). CDR3 length equals 15 residues. Trimming cost V 0 bases and J 8 bases; bases outside gene matches: 5. This chain's CDR3 is CASSLARTGGDIQYF. CDR3 DNA: TGTGCCAGCAGCTTGGCGAGGACAGGGGGGGACATTCAGTACTTC.

This clone was seen once. V gene TRBV27 combines with J gene TRBJ2-3, with D possibly being TRBD1 (5 bases). Germline V CDR1 and CDR2: MNHEY, SMNVEV (reference sequence). With 2 bases removed from V and 1 base from J, the gap between germline ends came to 10 bases. This CDR3 spans 15 amino acids. CDR3 loop: CASSLVGVGTDTQYF. The CDR3, as DNA: TGTGCCAGCAGTTTAGTAGGGGTCGGCACAGATACGCAGTATTTT.

The rearrangement links TRBV27 to TRBJ2-7; 12 positions match TRBD2. The CDR3 sequence is 14 residues long. Per the germline V gene, CDR1 is MNHEY and CDR2 is SMNVEV (reference sequence). V shed 3 bases, J shed 7 bases, and the junction held 4 bases outside the gene matches. This CDR3 reads CASSFGTSGQEQYF. The CDR3 nucleotides read TGTGCCAGCAGTTTCGGGACTAGCGGGCAAGAGCAGTACTTC.

This clone was detected ten times or more. The V gene is TRBV7-9, the J gene TRBJ1-2; 9 bases agree with TRBD1. Per germline, CDR1 SEHNR and CDR2 FQNEAQ (reference sequence). This CDR3 comprises 13 residues. Germline trimming cut 5 bases from V and 6 bases from J; bases unmatched to any gene: 4. The chain's CDR3 is CASSPGTGHGYTF. The DNA of the CDR3 is TGTGCCAGCAGCCCCGGGACAGGGCATGGCTACACCTTC. The whole variable domain, remainder taken from reference TRBV7-9 and TRBJ1-2, is DTGVSQNPRHKITKRGQNVTFRCDPISEHNRLYWYRQTLGQGPEFLTYFQNEAQLEKSRLLSDRFSAERPKGSFSTLEIQRTEQGDSAMYLCASSPGTGHGYTFGSGTRLTVV.

V usage is TRBV19 and J usage is TRBJ2-4, with TRBD2 matching over 8 bases. V lost 7 bases to trimming and J lost 6 bases; unmatched junction nucleotides: 8. CDR1 and CDR2 (germline): LNHDA, SQIVND (reference sequence). CDR3 length: 14 residues. The CDR3, as DNA: TGTGCCAGTAACCAACGGGAGGGAGGAAACATTCAGTACTTC. Translated, it gives CASNQREGGNIQYF.

The V and J genes are TRBV18 and TRBJ2-7; D possibly corresponds to TRBD2 (6 bases). Per germline, CDR1 KGHSH and CDR2 LQKENI. Trimming took 2 bases from V and 6 from J, leaving 20 bases between them. The CDR3 has 16 residues. The CDR3 spells CASSPAGPRLNGEQYF. The CDR3 DNA sequence: TGTGCCAGCTCACCAGCGGGACCGCGGCTAAATGGCGAGCAGTACTTC. The full variable domain, with the rest looked up from reference TRBV18 and TRBJ2-7, is NAGVMQNPRHLVRRRGQEARLRCSPMKGHSHVYWYRQLPEEGLKFMVYLQKENIIDESGMPKERFSAEFPKEGPSILRIQQVVRGDSAAYFCASSPAGPRLNGEQYFGPGTRLTVT.

The chain carries TRBV11-2 and TRBJ1-1; 8 nucleotides agree with TRBD1. Germline V gene sequence: CDR1 SGHAT, CDR2 FQNNGV. The CDR3 has 16 amino acids. The junction had 14 bases not matched to a gene; V was cut back by 5 bases and J by 6 bases. The CDR3 reads CASSPDRAILSAEAFF. The DNA of the CDR3 is TGTGCCAGCAGCCCGGACAGGGCTATCTTGAGCGCTGAAGCTTTCTTT.

This clone was seen a few times. This chain uses TRBV14 with TRBJ2-5; tentatively, D is TRBD2 (6 bases). The V gene's germline CDR1 is SGHDN and CDR2 FVKESK. V lost 6 bases to trimming and J lost 4 bases, with 12 bases between them. The CDR3 has 13 residues. The CDR3 reads CASSQAGRETQYF. Written as DNA, the CDR3 is TGTGCCAGCAGTCAGGCGGGGCGAGAGACCCAGTACTTC.

V and J are TRBV5-4 and TRBJ2-1; a weak D match, TRBD1 (5 bases). Deletions cut 10 bases from V and 0 bases from J, with 14 bases between. This CDR3 has 14 residues. The germline V gene encodes CDR1 SGHNT and CDR2 YYREEE (reference sequence). The CDR3 here is CAVSGQSSYNEQFF. The DNA for the CDR3 is TGTGCCGTGTCAGGACAAAGCTCCTACAATGAGCAGTTCTTC.

The chain recombines TRBV5-1 with TRBJ1-2, with 9 bases aligning to TRBD1. From germline, CDR1 is SGHRS and CDR2 YFSETQ. The CDR3 totals 14 residues. The V gene end was trimmed by 4 bases and the J gene end by 4 bases; junction bases not matched to a gene: 5. Written as DNA, the CDR3 is TGCGCCAGCAGCGGGGGACAGGGAGCCTATGGCTACACCTTC. It yields the protein CASSGGQGAYGYTF.

The rearrangement uses TRBV11-2 and TRBJ1-1, with unresolved D. The CDR3 consists of 12 residues. Deletions cut 1 base from V and 4 bases from J, with 4 bases between. Germline CDR1 reads SGHAT; CDR2 reads FQNNGV. The CDR3 bases are TGTGCCAGCAGCTTAGTCCGCACTGAAGCTTTCTTT. This translates into CASSLVRTEAFF.

This clone was detected only a few times. J is TRBJ1-2 and V is TRBV9; the D gene is possibly TRBD1 (5 bases). Between the trimmed V and J ends, which lost 3 bases and 4 bases, there was a span of 13 bases. Germline loops: CDR1 SGDLS, CDR2 YYNGEE. The CDR3 extends over 14 amino acids. The CDR3 DNA follows: TGTGCCAGCAGCGCCGACAGCAGGAGCTATGGCTACACCTTC. The encoded protein is CASSADSRSYGYTF.

In its sample, this clone was seen many times. The J gene is TRBJ2-1, the V gene TRBV15; a possible D gene is TRBD2 (6 bases). The germline gives CDR1 LNHNV, CDR2 YYDKDF (reference sequence). The V gene lost 2 bases and the J gene lost 8 bases, with 13 bases spanning the gap. CDR3 length: 14 residues. The CDR3 nucleotides read TGTGCCACCAGCAGAAGGGACTTCGGGGATGAGCAGTTCTTC. Translated: CATSRRDFGDEQFF. Together with reference TRBV15 and TRBJ2-1, the CDR3 gives the full variable domain: DAMVIQNPRYQVTQFGKPVTLSCSQTLNHNVMYWYQQKSSQAPKLLFHYYDKDFNNEADTPDNFQSRRPNTSFCFLDIRSPGLGDTAMYLCATSRRDFGDEQFFGPGTRLTVL.

The V call is TRBV19, the J call TRBJ1-2, with 9 bases that match TRBD1. CDR1 is LNHDA and CDR2 is SQIVND in the germline V gene (reference sequence). With 6 bases clipped from V and 3 bases from J, the junction kept 2 bases outside the gene matches. This CDR3 is 13 amino acids long. The CDR3 here is CASSRDRDYGYTF. The CDR3 region has the DNA TGTGCCAGTAGCAGGGACAGGGACTATGGCTACACCTTC.

V and J are TRBV4-2 and TRBJ1-2; D perhaps matches TRBD1 (5 bases). Germline CDR1 is LGHNA and CDR2 is YNFKEQ. V was pared by 4 bases and J by 0 bases, with 9 bases between. CDR3 length equals 14 residues. CDR3 sequence (DNA): TGTGCCAGCAGCCGCAGGGAAGCTAACTATGGCTACACCTTC. Its protein product is CASSRREANYGYTF.

The chain has TRBV9 and TRBJ1-6; D unresolved. V was shortened by 3 bases and J by 10 bases, with 11 bases between the two germline ends. Germline values: CDR1 SGDLS, CDR2 YYNGEE. The CDR3 covers 13 residues. CDR3 DNA sequence: TGTGCCAGCAGCGCCCTCCGCGGATCACCCCTCCACTTT. This translates into CASSALRGSPLHF.

The genes are TRBV4-2 and TRBJ2-1, with TRBD2 matching over 8 bases. The germline V gene encodes CDR1 LGHNA and CDR2 YNFKEQ. The CDR3 sequence is 15 residues long. V was clipped by 1 base and J by 10 bases; unmatched bases: 9. This CDR3 reads CASSQASREGGEQFF. Here the CDR3 DNA reads TGTGCCAGCAGCCAAGCATCCCGGGAGGGGGGGGAGCAGTTCTTC.

This sequence joins TRBV27 and TRBJ2-2; 7 bases line up with TRBD1. V lost 6 bases to trimming and J lost 6 bases; unmatched junction nucleotides: 1. The CDR3 loop spans 12 amino acids. Germline CDR1 reads MNHEY; CDR2 reads SMNVEV (reference sequence). DNA of the CDR3: TGTGCCAGCAGGACAGGGCCCGGGGAGCTGTTTTTT. Amino acids: CASRTGPGELFF.

The rearrangement joins TRBV3-1 (or the pseudogene TRBV3-2) to TRBJ1-3; no definite D call. Germline-derived CDR1 and CDR2 are LGHDT and YNNKEL (reference sequence). V dropped 1 base and J dropped 0 bases, with 19 bases sitting between them. The CDR3 runs to 19 residues. Written as DNA, the CDR3 is TGTGCCAGCAGCCAAGCCGGAGCTCGTACGGCCAGCTCTGGAAACACCATATATTTT. This translates into CASSQAGARTASSGNTIYF.

This clone was detected a few times. The chain is built from TRBV13 and TRBJ2-7, with 10 bases aligning to TRBD1. The CDR3 is 15 residues long. The J segment lost 4 bases and the V segment lost 7 bases, leaving 10 bases of the junction unmatched. Germline V gives CDR1 PRHDT, CDR2 FYEKMQ (reference sequence). The CDR3 reads CASNPTGTGDYEQYF. In nucleotides, the CDR3 is TGTGCCAGCAACCCAACCGGGACAGGGGATTACGAGCAGTACTTC.

V usage is TRBV7-2 and J usage is TRBJ2-3, with a tentative D call TRBD2 (5 bases). The CDR3 length is 15 residues. From germline, CDR1 is SGHTA and CDR2 FQGNSA. V lost 5 bases, J lost 4 bases, and 16 bases lay in between. The CDR3 is CASSPVGGFADTQYF. CDR3 nucleotides: TGTGCCAGCAGCCCAGTAGGAGGCTTCGCAGATACGCAGTATTTT.